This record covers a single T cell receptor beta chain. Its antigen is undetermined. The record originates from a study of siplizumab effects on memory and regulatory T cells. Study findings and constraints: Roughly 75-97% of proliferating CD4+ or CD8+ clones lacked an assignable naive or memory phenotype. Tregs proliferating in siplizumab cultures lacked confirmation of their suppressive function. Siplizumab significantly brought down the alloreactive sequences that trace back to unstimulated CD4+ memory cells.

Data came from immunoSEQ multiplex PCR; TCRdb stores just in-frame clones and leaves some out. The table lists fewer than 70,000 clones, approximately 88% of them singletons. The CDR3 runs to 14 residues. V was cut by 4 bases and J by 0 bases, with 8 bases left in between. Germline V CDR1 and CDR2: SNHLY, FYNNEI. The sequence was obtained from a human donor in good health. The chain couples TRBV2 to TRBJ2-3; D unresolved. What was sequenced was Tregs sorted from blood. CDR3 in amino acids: CASSVLVSTDTQYF. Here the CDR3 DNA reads TGTGCCAGCAGTGTGCTAGTGAGCACAGATACGCAGTATTTT.